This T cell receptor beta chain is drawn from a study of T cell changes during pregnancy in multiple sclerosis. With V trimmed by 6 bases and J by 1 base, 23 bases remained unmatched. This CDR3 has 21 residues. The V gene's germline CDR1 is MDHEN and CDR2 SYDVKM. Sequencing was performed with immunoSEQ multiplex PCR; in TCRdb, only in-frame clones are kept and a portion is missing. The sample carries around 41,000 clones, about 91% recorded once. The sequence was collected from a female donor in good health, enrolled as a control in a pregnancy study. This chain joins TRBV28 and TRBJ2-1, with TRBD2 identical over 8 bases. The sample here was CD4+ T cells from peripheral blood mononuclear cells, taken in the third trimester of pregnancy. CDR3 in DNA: TGTGCCAGCAGCCTGCCACTTGGAAAAACCTCCGGGACTAGATCCTACAATGAGCAGTTCTTC. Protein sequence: CASSLPLGKTSGTRSYNEQFF.